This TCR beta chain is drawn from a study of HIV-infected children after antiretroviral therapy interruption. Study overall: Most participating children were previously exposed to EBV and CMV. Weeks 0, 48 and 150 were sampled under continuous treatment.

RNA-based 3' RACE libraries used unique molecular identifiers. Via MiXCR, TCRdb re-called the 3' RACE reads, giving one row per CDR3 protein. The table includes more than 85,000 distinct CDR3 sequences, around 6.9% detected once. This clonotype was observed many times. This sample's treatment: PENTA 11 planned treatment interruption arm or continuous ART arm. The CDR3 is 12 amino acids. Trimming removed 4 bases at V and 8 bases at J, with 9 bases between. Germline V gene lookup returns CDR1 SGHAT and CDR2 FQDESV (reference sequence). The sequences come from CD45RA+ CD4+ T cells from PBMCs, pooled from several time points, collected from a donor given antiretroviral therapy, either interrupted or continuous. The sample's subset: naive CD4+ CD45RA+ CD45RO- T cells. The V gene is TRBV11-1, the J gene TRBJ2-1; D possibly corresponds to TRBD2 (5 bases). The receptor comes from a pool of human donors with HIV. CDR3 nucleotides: TGTGCCAGCAGCTACAACGGGGATGAGCAGTTCTTC. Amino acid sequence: CASSYNGDEQFF.